This T cell receptor beta chain originates from a study of yellow fever vaccine responses in identical twins. A note on this clonotype: What it binds is not known.

General observations from the study: Reportedly, the T cell response mounted by twins to vaccine seemed partly convergent, partly personalized.

MiXCR was run by TCRdb on the RT-PCR reads, yielding one entry per CDR3 protein. The table shows about 23,000 distinct CDR3 sequences, with roughly 80% occurring only once. This CDR3 region has 14 residues. Trimming pared 6 bases from V and 12 bases from J, leaving 18 bases between. Germline CDR1 MDHEN, CDR2 SYDVKM. The chain has TRBV28 and TRBJ1-6; D is unresolved. This TCR was recovered from a woman aged 18-29 years who received the yellow fever vaccine. Sequenced here: T cells from blood (PBMCs), unsorted or a sorted subset (not recorded which), sampled before or after yellow fever vaccination (not recorded which). The DNA for the CDR3 is TGTGCCAGCAGCCCGACACAACTCTCAGGACCCCTCCACTTT. This translates into CASSPTQLSGPLHF.